This TCR beta chain comes out of a study of glioma-infiltrating T cells. The study, taken as a whole, reports: Tissue-blood divergence was below expectation in non-neoplastic patients, above in gliomas. CDR3 overlap between tissue and blood was very small.

Concerning this clonotype itself: What it recognizes is unknown. This may be a read error, as it is one base from a much larger clone. Because the CDR3 is missing its conserved closing phenylalanine or tryptophan, this is likely a read error.

V dropped 6 bases and J dropped 1 base, with 9 bases sitting between them. The germline gives CDR1 ENHRY, CDR2 SYGVKD. The CDR3 covers 13 residues. TCR alpha and beta CDR3 regions were amplified from RNA using iRepertoire nested multiplex PCR. One-step reverse transcription and amplification started from around 100-400 ng of tissue mRNA or PBMC total RNA. TCRdb independently ran MiXCR on the multiplex PCR reads; one entry per CDR3 protein. This table has around 20,000 distinct CDR3 sequences, about 22% appearing once. The sequence derives from a human donor with low-grade glioma or glioblastoma, undergoing nonglioma brain surgery, or in good health (not recorded which). The sample comprised glioma tissue, nonneoplastic brain tissue, or PBMCs (not recorded which). The rearrangement joins TRBV10-3 to TRBJ1-1, with D hard to call. The CDR3 loop reads CAISGLANTEAFS. CDR3 nucleotide sequence: TGTGCCATCAGCGGGCTCGCGAACACTGAAGCTTTCTCT.